This T cell receptor beta chain is drawn from a study of regulatory T cells in long-lasting Graves disease. Both iRepertoire HTBI primers and Arm-PCR of CDR3 regions were used to build the TCR beta libraries. TCRdb re-called the multiplex PCR reads through MiXCR, storing one row per CDR3 protein. The data contain some 460,000 distinct CDR3 sequences, under 20% of them singletons. Per germline, CDR1 MNHNS and CDR2 SASEGT. Trimming at V came to 1 base and at J to 1 base, leaving 16 bases not matched to a gene. There are 20 residues in the CDR3. Time point of the sample: newly diagnosed GD, antithyroid drugs for less than 3 months. TCR sequences were obtained from RNA taken from PBMCs. This clonotype was counted a few times. These data were likewise used in another study, on T cells in Graves' hyperthyroidism and ophthalmopathy.

Source: peripheral blood mononuclear cells (PBMCs), taken at new diagnosis, from a patient treated with antithyroid drugs. This chain joins TRBV6-1 and TRBJ2-3; 8 bases fit TRBD2. The source of this sequence is a man aged 35 to 55 with Graves disease. CDR3 region: CASSEGGLAGSRSGTDTQYF. DNA for the CDR3: TGTGCCAGCAGTGAAGGGGGGCTAGCGGGTTCGAGGTCGGGCACAGATACGCAGTATTTT.